Below are 23 T cell receptor beta chains sequenced from a single sample in a study of OX40 agonist ivuxolimab in advanced cancers. Using immunoSEQ multiplex PCR, the repertoire was profiled, and TCRdb retains in-frame clones only, with some absent. This table holds about 52,000 clones, about 88% found once. The specimen was CD4+ or CD8+ T cells sorted from blood, collected in a trial of the OX40 agonist ivuxolimab. The receptors were gathered from an adult with an advanced solid tumor such as melanoma, head and neck, liver or kidney cancer.

The chain uses TRBV5-5 and TRBJ1-5, with D uncertain. CDR3 length equals 13 residues. Between the trimmed V and J ends, which lost 4 bases and 7 bases, there was a span of 12 bases. Germline V CDR1 and CDR2: SGHKS, YYEKEE (reference sequence). The CDR3: CASSQWMGQPQHF. As DNA, the CDR3 is TGTGCCAGCAGCCAATGGATGGGGCAGCCCCAGCATTTT.

The gene calls are TRBV13 and TRBJ1-2; 9 bases agree with TRBD1. Trimming at V came to 5 bases and at J to 7 bases, leaving 8 bases not matched to a gene. The length of the CDR3 is 14 residues. The germline CDR1 and CDR2 sequences are PRHDT and FYEKMQ (reference sequence). The chain's CDR3 is CASSQEDRGSGYTF. The CDR3 DNA is TGTGCCAGCAGCCAAGAGGACAGGGGAAGTGGCTACACCTTC. Looking up the rest from reference TRBV13 and TRBJ1-2 gives the full variable domain: AAGVIQSPRHLIKEKRETATLKCYPIPRHDTVYWYQQGPGQDPQFLISFYEKMQSDKGSIPDRFSAQQFSDYHSELNMSSLELGDSALYFCASSQEDRGSGYTFGSGTRLTVV.

The genes are TRBV7-9 and TRBJ1-4; D is uncertain. The CDR3 consists of 14 residues. Trimming cost V 5 bases and J 7 bases, with 14 bases left between them. CDR1 and CDR2 from the germline V gene are SEHNR and FQNEAQ (reference sequence). This CDR3 reads CASSQLGRAEKLFF. Written as DNA, the CDR3 is TGTGCCAGCAGCCAACTAGGGAGGGCTGAAAAACTGTTTTTT.

With regard to this clone: At one end, the junction sequence differs from germline, possibly due to a read error. The J gene is TRBJ2-5, the V gene TRBV7-7; no definite D call. The V gene's germline CDR1 is SSHAT and CDR2 FNYEAQ (reference sequence). The CDR3 is 15 residues long. The CDR3: CASSSGRTFQETQYF. In DNA, the CDR3 is TGTGCTAGCAGCTCGGGCAGGACCTTCCAAGAGACCCAGTACTTC.

The gene calls are TRBV6-5 and TRBJ1-1, with D hard to call. Trimming stripped 0 bases from V and 3 bases from J, with 5 bases between. This CDR3 contains 13 residues. Germline V gives CDR1 MNHEY, CDR2 SVGAGI. The CDR3 here is CASSYSQDTEAFF. The CDR3, as DNA: TGTGCCAGCAGTTACTCGCAAGACACTGAAGCTTTCTTT.

The J gene is TRBJ2-7, the V gene TRBV4-1; the match to TRBD2 covers 7 bases. The length of the CDR3 is 16 residues. Per the germline V gene, CDR1 is MGHRA and CDR2 is YSYEKL. The J segment lost 2 bases and the V segment lost 2 bases, leaving 9 bases of the junction unmatched. The CDR3 DNA follows: TGCGCCAGCAGCCAAAAAGTGTCTAGCGGAACCTACGAGCAGTACTTC. Protein: CASSQKVSSGTYEQYF.

V gene TRBV30 combines with J gene TRBJ2-5; no reliable D call. Looked up from germline, CDR1 is GTSNPN and CDR2 is SVGIG (reference sequence). This CDR3 has 13 residues. Trimming stripped 0 bases from V and 4 bases from J, with 9 bases between. CDR3 amino acids: CAWSVEARETQYF. CDR3 DNA sequence: TGTGCCTGGAGTGTTGAAGCCAGAGAGACCCAGTACTTC.

V gene TRBV29-1 combines with J gene TRBJ2-2, with D maybe TRBD2 (6 bases). The V end was cut by 6 bases, the J end by 5 bases, with 10 bases between. Germline V gene lookup returns CDR1 SQVTM and CDR2 ANQGSEA. CDR3 length equals 12 residues. In DNA, the CDR3 is TGCAGCGTGTTTGGGGGGACCGGGGAGCTGTTTTTT. It encodes CSVFGGTGELFF.

J is TRBJ1-4 and V is TRBV7-9; TRBD1 agrees at 8 bases. Unmatched junction bases numbered 9, after V lost 5 bases and J lost 7 bases. In germline, CDR1 is SEHNR, CDR2 FQNEAQ (reference sequence). This CDR3 spans 15 amino acids. Here the CDR3 DNA reads TGTGCCAGCAGCAAAGCCGGGACAGGAACTGAAAAACTGTTTTTT. Amino acid sequence: CASSKAGTGTEKLFF.

This CDR3 is CASSPTGTETQYF. In DNA, the CDR3 is TGTGCCAGCAGTCCGACTGGGACAGAGACCCAGTACTTC. The chain carries TRBV27 and TRBJ2-5, with D perhaps given as TRBD1 or TRBD2 (5 bases each). The V gene's germline CDR1 is MNHEY and CDR2 SMNVEV (reference sequence). Deletions cut 5 bases from V and 4 bases from J, with 11 bases between. The CDR3 contains 13 residues.

The rearrangement joins TRBV6-5 to TRBJ2-3; 7 nucleotides agree with TRBD1. V dropped 2 bases and J dropped 6; count of bases not matched to a gene: 8. Germline loops: CDR1 MNHEY, CDR2 SVGAGI. CDR3 size: 15 residues. The CDR3 DNA sequence: TGTGCCAGCAGTTACAGTTTACAGGGGATGGATACGCAGTATTTT. Translated, it gives CASSYSLQGMDTQYF.

V gene TRBV6-5 combines with J gene TRBJ1-1; D gene unclear. CDR1 is MNHEY and CDR2 is SVGAGI in the germline V gene. CDR3 length equals 15 residues. Trimming took off 0 bases at V and 0 bases at J, with 8 bases between the two ends. DNA of the CDR3: TGTGCCAGCAGTTACTCGTTACCCATGAACACTGAAGCTTTCTTT. Amino acids: CASSYSLPMNTEAFF.

V usage is TRBV7-9 and J usage is TRBJ2-7; no clear D. This CDR3 region has 12 residues. The V end lost 6 bases, the J end lost 0 bases, and 6 bases lay between the germline ends. Germline values: CDR1 SEHNR, CDR2 FQNEAQ (reference sequence). CDR3 protein: CASSFSSYEQYF. CDR3 bases: TGTGCCAGCAGTTTTAGCTCCTACGAGCAGTACTTC.

The rearrangement uses TRBV15 and TRBJ1-2; D perhaps matches TRBD1 (5 bases). This CDR3 contains 13 residues. Germline-derived CDR1 and CDR2 are LNHNV and YYDKDF (reference sequence). V gave up 3 bases and J gave up 10 bases, with 15 bases separating them. The CDR3 reads CATSSGHDGSYTF. The CDR3 DNA follows: TGTGCCACCAGCAGCGGACATGATGGATCCTACACCTTC.

This chain joins TRBV7-2 and TRBJ2-3; D gene ambiguous. The CDR3 runs to 12 residues. Germline loops: CDR1 SGHTA, CDR2 FQGNSA. Between the trimmed V and J ends, which lost 3 bases and 2 bases, there was a span of 3 bases. For the CDR3, the DNA is TGTGCCAGCAGCTTCGTCACAGATACGCAGTATTTT. This encodes CASSFVTDTQYF.

CDR3 in DNA: TGCGCCAGCAGCCATCCGGGAACTCCGTACGAGCAGTACTTC. The encoded protein is CASSHPGTPYEQYF. The chain uses TRBV4-1 and TRBJ2-7; a possible D gene is TRBD2 (5 bases). The length of the CDR3 is 14 residues. Germline values: CDR1 MGHRA, CDR2 YSYEKL. V was pared by 3 bases and J by 4 bases, with 13 bases between.

The chain joins TRBV19 to TRBJ1-2; maybe TRBD1 (5 bases). V was shortened by 6 bases and J by 4 bases, with 18 bases between the two germline ends. The CDR3 has 15 amino acids. Looked up from germline, CDR1 is LNHDA and CDR2 is SQIVND (reference sequence). CDR3: CASSPSIGAVYGYTF. The CDR3 DNA reads TGTGCCAGTAGCCCCTCGATAGGGGCAGTCTATGGCTACACCTTC.

This sequence joins TRBV21-1 and TRBJ1-1; the table names TRBD1, a call not compared with the DNA. TRBV21-1 is assigned pseudogene status. This CDR3 has 17 residues. DNA of the CDR3: TGTGCCAGCAGCATCTCCGGACAGGGGGAGGTGAACACTGAAGCTTTCTTT. This codes for CASSISGQGEVNTEAFF.

The chain combines TRBV19 with TRBJ2-2; 10 bases fit TRBD2. The CDR3 spans 17 residues. Unmatched junction bases numbered 6, after V lost 0 bases and J lost 5 bases. Germline V gene lookup returns CDR1 LNHDA and CDR2 SQIVND (reference sequence). CDR3 protein: CASSIDQELAGTGELFF. The CDR3 nucleotides read TGTGCCAGTAGTATAGATCAGGAACTAGCGGGGACCGGGGAGCTGTTTTTT.

The chain couples TRBV19 to TRBJ1-2, with 10 bases lining up with TRBD1. Germline CDR1 reads LNHDA; CDR2 reads SQIVND (reference sequence). This CDR3 spans 16 amino acids. Trimming removed 2 bases from V and 3 bases from J; junction bases left unmatched: 6. The CDR3 loop is CASSIIGTGDDYGYTF. The CDR3 coding sequence is TGTGCCAGTAGTATAATAGGGACAGGGGATGACTATGGCTACACCTTC.

This clone was picked up a small number of times. The rearrangement links TRBV6-1 to TRBJ1-1; TRBD1 matches at 8 bases. The CDR3 has 14 residues. V lost 5 bases to trimming and J lost 1 base; unmatched junction nucleotides: 3. Germline V lookup: CDR1 MNHNS, CDR2 SASEGT. In nucleotides, the CDR3 is TGTGCCAGCAGTTCACAGGGGGAGAACACTGAAGCTTTCTTT. This encodes CASSSQGENTEAFF.

V gene TRBV7-9 combines with J gene TRBJ1-2, with D uncertain. The CDR3 length is 13 residues. CDR1 SEHNR and CDR2 FQNEAQ come from the germline V gene (reference sequence). The ends were cut back, 5 bases at V and 9 bases at J, with 16 bases in the middle. The CDR3 region has the DNA TGTGCCAGCAGCCCTCCTGCCATTGAGAGCTACACCTTC. Encoded protein: CASSPPAIESYTF. Using reference TRBV7-9 and TRBJ1-2 for the parts outside the CDR3, the full variable domain is DTGVSQNPRHKITKRGQNVTFRCDPISEHNRLYWYRQTLGQGPEFLTYFQNEAQLEKSRLLSDRFSAERPKGSFSTLEIQRTEQGDSAMYLCASSPPAIESYTFGSGTRLTVV.

CDR3 DNA: TGTGCCAGCAGCCTTTTCCCGGGAGGACCTCATCCGCGGGGGGGGGACACTGAAGCTTTCTTT. Translated, it gives CASSLFPGGPHPRGGDTEAFF. The J gene is TRBJ1-1, the V gene TRBV7-6, with D maybe TRBD1 (5 bases). The V end lost 5 bases, the J end lost 3 bases, and 34 bases lay between the germline ends. This CDR3 has 21 residues. Germline V lookup: CDR1 SGHVS, CDR2 FNYEAQ.